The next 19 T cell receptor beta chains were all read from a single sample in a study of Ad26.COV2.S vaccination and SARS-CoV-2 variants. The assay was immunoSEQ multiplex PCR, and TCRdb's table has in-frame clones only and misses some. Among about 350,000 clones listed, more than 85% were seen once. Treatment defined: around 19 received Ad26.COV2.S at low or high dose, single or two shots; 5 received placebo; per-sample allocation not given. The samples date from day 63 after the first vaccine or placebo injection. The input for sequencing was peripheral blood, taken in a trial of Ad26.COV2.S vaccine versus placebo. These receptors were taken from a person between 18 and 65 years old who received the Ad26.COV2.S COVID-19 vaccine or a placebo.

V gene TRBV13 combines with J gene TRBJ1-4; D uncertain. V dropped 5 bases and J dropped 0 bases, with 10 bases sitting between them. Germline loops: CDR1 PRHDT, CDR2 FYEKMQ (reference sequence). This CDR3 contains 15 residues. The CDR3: CASSTYRSTNEKLFF. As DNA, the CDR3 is TGTGCCAGCAGCACCTACCGTTCAACTAATGAAAAACTGTTTTTT.

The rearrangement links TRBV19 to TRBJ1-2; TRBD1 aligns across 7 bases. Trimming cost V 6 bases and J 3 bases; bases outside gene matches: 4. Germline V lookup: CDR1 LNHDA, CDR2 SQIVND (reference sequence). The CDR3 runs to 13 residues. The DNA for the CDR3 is TGTGCCAGTAGACCGACAGGGCACTATGGCTACACCTTC. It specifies CASRPTGHYGYTF.

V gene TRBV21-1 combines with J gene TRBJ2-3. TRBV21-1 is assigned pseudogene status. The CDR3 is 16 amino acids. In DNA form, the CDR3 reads TGTGCCAGCAGCAAAGCTCGGCAGAAGGACACAGATACGCAGTATTTT. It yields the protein CASSKARQKDTDTQYF.

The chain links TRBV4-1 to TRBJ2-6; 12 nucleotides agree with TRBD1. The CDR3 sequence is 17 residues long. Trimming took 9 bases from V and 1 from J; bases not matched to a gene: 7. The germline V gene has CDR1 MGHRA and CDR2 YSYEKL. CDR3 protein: CASAPGQGASGANVLTF. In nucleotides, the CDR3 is TGCGCCAGTGCACCGGGACAGGGGGCGTCTGGGGCCAACGTCCTGACTTTC.

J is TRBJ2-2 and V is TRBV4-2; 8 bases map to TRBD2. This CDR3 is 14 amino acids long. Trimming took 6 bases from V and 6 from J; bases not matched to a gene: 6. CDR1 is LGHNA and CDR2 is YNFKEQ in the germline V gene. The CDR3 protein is CASRRTSSAGELFF. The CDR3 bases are TGTGCCAGCAGACGGACTAGCTCGGCCGGGGAGCTGTTTTTT.

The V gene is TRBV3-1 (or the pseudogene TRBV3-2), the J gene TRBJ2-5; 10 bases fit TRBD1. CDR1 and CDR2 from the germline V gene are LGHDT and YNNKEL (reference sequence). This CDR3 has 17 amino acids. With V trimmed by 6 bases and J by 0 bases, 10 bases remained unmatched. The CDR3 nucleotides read TGTGCCAGCAGTCTACTCCCGGGACAGGGGTACCAAGAGACCCAGTACTTC. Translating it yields CASSLLPGQGYQETQYF.

The CDR3: CASSFTSGGGDTGELFF. The DNA of the CDR3 is TGTGCCAGCAGCTTTACAAGTGGCGGGGGGGACACCGGGGAGCTGTTTTTT. The rearrangement joins TRBV7-2 to TRBJ2-2, with 9 positions matching TRBD2. CDR3 length: 17 amino acids. CDR1 and CDR2 (germline): SGHTA, FQGNSA. The J segment lost 3 bases and the V segment lost 3 bases, leaving 8 bases of the junction unmatched.

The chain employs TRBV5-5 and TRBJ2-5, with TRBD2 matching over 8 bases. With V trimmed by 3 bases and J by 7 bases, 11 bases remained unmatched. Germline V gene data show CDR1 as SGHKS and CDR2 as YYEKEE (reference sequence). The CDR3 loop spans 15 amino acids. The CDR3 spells CASSSAGGPVGTQYF. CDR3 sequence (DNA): TGTGCCAGCAGCTCGGCGGGAGGACCTGTGGGGACCCAGTACTTC.

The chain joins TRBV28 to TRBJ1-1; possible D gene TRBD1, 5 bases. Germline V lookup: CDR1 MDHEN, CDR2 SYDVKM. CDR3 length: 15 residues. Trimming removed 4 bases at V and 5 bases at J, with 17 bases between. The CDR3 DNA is TGTGCCAGCAGTTCGGCCGGGGGAAGAAGGACTGAAGCTTTCTTT. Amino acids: CASSSAGGRRTEAFF.

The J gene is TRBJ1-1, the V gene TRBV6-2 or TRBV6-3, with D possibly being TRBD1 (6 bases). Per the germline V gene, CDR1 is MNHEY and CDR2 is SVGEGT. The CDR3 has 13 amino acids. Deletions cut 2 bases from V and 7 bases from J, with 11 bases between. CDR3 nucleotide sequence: TGTGCCAGCAGTTACCGGGGGCGGTTTGAAGCTTTCTTT. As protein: CASSYRGRFEAFF.

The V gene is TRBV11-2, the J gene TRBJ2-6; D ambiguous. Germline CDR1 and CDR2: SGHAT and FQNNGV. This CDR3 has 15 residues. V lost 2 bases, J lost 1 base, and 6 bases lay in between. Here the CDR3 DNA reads TGTGCCAGCAGCTTAACGGTTTCTGGGGCCAACGTCCTGACTTTC. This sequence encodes CASSLTVSGANVLTF.

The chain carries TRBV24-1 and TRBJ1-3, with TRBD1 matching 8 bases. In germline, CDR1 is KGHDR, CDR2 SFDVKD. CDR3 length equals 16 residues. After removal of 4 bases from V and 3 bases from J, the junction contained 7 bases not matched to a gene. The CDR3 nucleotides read TGTGCCACCAGTGAACCAGGGGGCGCGGGTGGAAACACCATATATTTT. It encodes CATSEPGGAGGNTIYF.

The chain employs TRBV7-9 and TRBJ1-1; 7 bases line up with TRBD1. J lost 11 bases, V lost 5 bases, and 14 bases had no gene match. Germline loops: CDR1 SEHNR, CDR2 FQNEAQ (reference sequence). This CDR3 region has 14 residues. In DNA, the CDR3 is TGTGCCAGCAGCCGAGGGACAGAGACTGGTCGGGCTTTCTTT. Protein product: CASSRGTETGRAFF.

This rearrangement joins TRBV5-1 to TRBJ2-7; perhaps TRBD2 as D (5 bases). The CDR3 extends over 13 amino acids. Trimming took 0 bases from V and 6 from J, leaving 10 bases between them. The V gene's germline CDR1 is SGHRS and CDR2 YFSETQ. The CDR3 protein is CASSLGPAGEQYF. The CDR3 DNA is TGCGCCAGCAGCTTGGGCCCCGCGGGCGAGCAGTACTTC.

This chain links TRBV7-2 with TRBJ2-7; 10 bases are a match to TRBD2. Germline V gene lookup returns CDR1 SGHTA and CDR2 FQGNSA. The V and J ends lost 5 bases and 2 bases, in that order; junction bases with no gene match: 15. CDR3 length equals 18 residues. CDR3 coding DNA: TGTGCCAGCAGCCTCATGGGACTAGCGAGAGAGGAGGCCTACGAGCAGTACTTC. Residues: CASSLMGLAREEAYEQYF.

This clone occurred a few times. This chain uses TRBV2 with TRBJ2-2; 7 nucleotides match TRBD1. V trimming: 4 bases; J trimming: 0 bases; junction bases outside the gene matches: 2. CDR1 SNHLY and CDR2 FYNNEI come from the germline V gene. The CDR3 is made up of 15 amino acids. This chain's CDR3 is CASSAGTANTGELFF. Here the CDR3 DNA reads TGTGCCAGCAGTGCCGGGACAGCGAACACCGGGGAGCTGTTTTTT.

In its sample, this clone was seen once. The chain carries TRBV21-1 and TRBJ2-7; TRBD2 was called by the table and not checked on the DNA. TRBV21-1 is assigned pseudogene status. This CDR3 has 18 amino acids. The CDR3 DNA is TGTGCCAGCCTAATGGGACTAGCCCGGCCCCCTCCCCTATACGAGCAGTACTTC. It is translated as CASLMGLARPPPLYEQYF.

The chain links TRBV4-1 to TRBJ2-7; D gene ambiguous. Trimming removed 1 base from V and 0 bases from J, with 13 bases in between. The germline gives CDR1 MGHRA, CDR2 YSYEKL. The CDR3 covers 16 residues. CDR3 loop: CASSQGYTQSSYEQYF. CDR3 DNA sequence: TGCGCCAGCAGCCAAGGATACACACAGAGCTCCTACGAGCAGTACTTC.

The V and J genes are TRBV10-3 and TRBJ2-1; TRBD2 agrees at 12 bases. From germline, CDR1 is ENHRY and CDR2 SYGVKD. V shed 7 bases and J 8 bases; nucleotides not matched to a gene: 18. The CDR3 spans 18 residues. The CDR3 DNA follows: TGTGCCATCAACCGCGGGACTAGCGGGTATGAGTCCATCGATGAGCAGTTCTTC. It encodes CAINRGTSGYESIDEQFF.